These T cell receptor beta chains were read from a single sample in a study of response to subunit inactivated influenza vaccine. TCRdb reanalysed the RT-PCR reads using MiXCR and keeps one entry per CDR3 protein. The table includes about 620,000 distinct CDR3 sequences, about 11% detected once. These sequences were also reported in another study, on T cells expressing NK-cell markers.

The sample in question was PBMCs from blood, obtained on the day of vaccination. The receptor source for this set is a man aged 50-59 years who received an inactivated influenza vaccine. CDR3s include the opening cysteine and the closing phenylalanine or tryptophan. The order of the fields is D gene, V gene, J gene, clone size, CDR3 DNA, CDR3 protein. The D gene is left open where the match is weak. Clone size is stated in some rows and not others, as once, few, many or a class when expanded.

-	TRBV28	TRBJ1-2	few	TGTGCCAGCAGCCCGGGTACTAACTATGGCTACACCTTC	CASSPGTNYGYTF
-	TRBV29-1	TRBJ2-3	-	TGCAGCGTTGTTGGGGCAGACGCAGATACGCAGTATTTT	CSVVGADADTQYF
-	TRBV3-1	TRBJ2-5	-	TGTGCCAGCAGCCAAGCAACTCAAAACACCATCGCCCAGTACTTC	CASSQATQNTIAQYF
TRBD2	TRBV2	TRBJ2-7	-	TGTGCCAGCTCGCTCGCCGCGGGGGGCGCAGAGCAGTACTTC	CASSLAAGGAEQYF
-	TRBV4-3	TRBJ1-2	-	TGCGCCAGCAGCCAAGAACAGGGTTATGGCTATGGCTACACCTTC	CASSQEQGYGYGYTF
-	TRBV14	TRBJ1-2	few	TGTGCCAGCAGCCAGACAAGTTTCTATGGCTACACCTTC	CASSQTSFYGYTF
TRBD1	TRBV20-1	TRBJ2-1	-	TGCAGTGCTCGACCCCCGGGACAGTCCTACAATGAGCAGTTCTTC	CSARPPGQSYNEQFF
TRBD2	TRBV24-1	TRBJ2-1	-	TGTGCCACCAGTGATTTGGGGGGGGTAGCAGATGAGCAGTTCTTC	CATSDLGGVADEQFF
-	TRBV18	TRBJ1-4	-	TGTGCCAGCACCCCTCAACCGGACGGTAATGAAAAACTGTTTTTT	CASTPQPDGNEKLFF
TRBD2	TRBV28	TRBJ2-1	few	TGTGCCAGCAGTTTACACCCTGTTTTCCCTAGCGGAAGCTCCTACAATGAGCAGTTCTTC	CASSLHPVFPSGSSYNEQFF
-	TRBV7-2	TRBJ2-3	-	TGTGCCAGCAGCCCCTACCCGGGACTGCGTGGCACAGATACGCAGTATTTT	CASSPYPGLRGTDTQYF
-	TRBV3-1	TRBJ1-2	few	TGTGCCAGCAGCCCCCGACAGGAGTCGGGGGGCTACACCTTC	CASSPRQESGGYTF
TRBD1	TRBV10-1	TRBJ2-7	-	TGCGCCAGCAGCCAGACGACAGGGGGCCACTACGAGCAGTACTTC	CASSQTTGGHYEQYF
TRBD2	TRBV5-1	TRBJ2-1	-	TGCGCCAGCAGCTTGATCCCCTCTAGCGGGGGGGCAGATGAGCAGTTCTTC	CASSLIPSSGGADEQFF
-	TRBV5-6	TRBJ2-7	few	TGTGCCAGCAGCTTGTTACAAGAAACCGCCTACGAGCAGTACTTC	CASSLLQETAYEQYF
-	TRBV19	TRBJ2-4	-	TGTGCCAGTAGTATGGGTAGGGATCGGGACGCCAAAAACATTCAGTACTTC	CASSMGRDRDAKNIQYF
TRBD1	TRBV6-5	TRBJ1-2	few	TGTGCCAGCAGTTGGACAGGGCGAGCTAACTATGGCTACACCTTC	CASSWTGRANYGYTF
-	TRBV12-3/TRBV12-4	TRBJ2-7	-	TGTGCCAGCAGTTTTTCCCCCGTCTACGAGCAGTACTTC	CASSFSPVYEQYF
-	TRBV27	TRBJ2-1	few	TGTGCCAGCAGTTTAAAGTGGTACAATGAGCAGTTCTTC	CASSLKWYNEQFF
-	TRBV7-9	TRBJ2-1	few	TGTGCCAGCAGCTCAGAAGGACAGATATTCTTCAATGAGCAGTTCTTC	CASSSEGQIFFNEQFF
-	TRBV11-2	TRBJ2-7	many	TGTGCCAGCAGCTTGGCACAGGGAACTTACGAGCAGTACTTC	CASSLAQGTYEQYF
-	TRBV7-6	TRBJ1-1	-	TGTGCCAGCAGCCCCCGGTCCGGGGCTGGCACTGAAGCTTTCTTT	CASSPRSGAGTEAFF
-	TRBV7-2	TRBJ2-5	-	TGTGCCAGCAGCTTAGTTGGACGAAGCCAAGAGACCCAGTACTTC	CASSLVGRSQETQYF
-	TRBV5-6	TRBJ2-3	-	TGTGCCAGCATCCCAGGGTCAGGGCCTAGCACAGATACGCAGTATTTT	CASIPGSGPSTDTQYF
-	TRBV12-3/TRBV12-4	TRBJ2-7	-	TGTGCCAGCAGGCCCAGTGGGGGCCACTACGAGCAGTACTTC	CASRPSGGHYEQYF
TRBD1	TRBV5-1	TRBJ2-7	few	TGCGCCAGTAACCCGGGACAGGGGACCTACGAGCAGTACTTC	CASNPGQGTYEQYF
-	TRBV7-8	TRBJ2-1	few	TGTGCCAGCAGCTTGAACAGGGTAGTGGGTCGGAATGAGCAGTTCTTC	CASSLNRVVGRNEQFF
-	TRBV5-1	TRBJ2-7	many	TGCGCCAGCAGCTTGAGTGGACTTAACTCCTACGAGCAGTACTTC	CASSLSGLNSYEQYF
-	TRBV18	TRBJ1-1	few	TGTGCCAGCTCACCACCCCAGAACACTGAAGCTTTCTTT	CASSPPQNTEAFF
-	TRBV5-5	TRBJ1-1	-	TGTGCCAGCAGCTTGGGCGGCGGTCTTTTGAACACTGAAGCTTTCTTT	CASSLGGGLLNTEAFF
-	TRBV20-1	TRBJ2-1	-	TGCAGTGCCACCTGGGCCTTGTCCTACAATGAGCAGTTCTTC	CSATWALSYNEQFF